This record looks at one T cell receptor (beta chain) sequence and its context. This clonotype was observed at least ten times. Its cognate antigen has yet to be identified. No much larger clonotype is one base removed from it; base qualities were not supplied. This sample is drawn from a study of T cell repertoires in cytomegalovirus infection (dated by TCRdb to between 2018 and 2021). Regarding the research as a whole: The HLA type of each donor mattered for the analysis, because public TCR beta signatures pointed to carriage of CMV infection along with the matching HLA type.

Broader findings and caveats from the paper: In the ex vivo response, HLA-C-restricted CMV-specific TCR beta clonotypes were dominant, and in two of eight donors the single most frequent clonotype came from this HLA-C-restricted group. In both this cohort and an independent approximately 370-donor cohort, the cumulative frequency of public TCR beta family members distinguished carriers of CMV infection plus the relevant HLA type.

The data were produced on an Illumina HiSeq 1500. TCRdb handled the public reads itself, with Q25 trimming in fastp and clone calling in MiXCR, and kept productive beta chains. Each CDR3 protein gets just one entry, which takes the most common genes and DNA from the rows behind it. The sample table records about 140,000 distinct CDR3 sequences; about 6.5% of these occur just once. The top ten constitute about a sixth of the sample. In the germline V gene, CDR1 corresponds to SGHVS and CDR2 to FQNEAQ. Here V drops 3 bases and J drops 0 bases, and the junction holds 5 bases not matched to any gene. Measured from the cysteine to the phenylalanine, the CDR3 is 16 residues long. This entry keeps only the CDR3 DNA: 48 bases, framed from base 1.

This receptor was taken from a human donor in good health (CMV status not recorded). Some clones in this sample may be carry-over from other donors' samples. Sequences were obtained from PBMCs. Rearrangement joined TRBV7-8 to TRBJ2-4, and 7 bases in between align with TRBD1. The bases read TGTGCCAGCAGCTTGGACAGGATCCAAGCCAAAAACATTCAGTACTTC. Translated, it gives CASSLDRIQAKNIQYF.